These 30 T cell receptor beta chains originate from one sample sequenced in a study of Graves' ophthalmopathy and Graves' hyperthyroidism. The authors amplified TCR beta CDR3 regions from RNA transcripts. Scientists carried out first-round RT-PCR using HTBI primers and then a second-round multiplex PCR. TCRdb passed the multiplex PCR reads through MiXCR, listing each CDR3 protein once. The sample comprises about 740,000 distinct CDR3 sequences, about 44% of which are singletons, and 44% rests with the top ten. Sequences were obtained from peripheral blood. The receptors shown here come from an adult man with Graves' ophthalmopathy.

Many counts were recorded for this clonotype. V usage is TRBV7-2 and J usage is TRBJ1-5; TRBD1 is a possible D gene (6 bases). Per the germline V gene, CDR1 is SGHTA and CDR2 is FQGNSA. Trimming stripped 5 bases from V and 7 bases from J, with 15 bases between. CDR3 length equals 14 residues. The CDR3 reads CASSIYRDGQPQHF. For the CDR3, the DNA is TGTGCCAGCAGCATCTACAGGGACGGGCAGCCCCAGCATTTT.

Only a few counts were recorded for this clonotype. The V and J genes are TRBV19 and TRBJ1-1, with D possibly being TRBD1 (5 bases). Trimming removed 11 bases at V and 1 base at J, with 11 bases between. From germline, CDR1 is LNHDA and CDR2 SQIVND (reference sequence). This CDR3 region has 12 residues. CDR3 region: CARWGGNTEAFF. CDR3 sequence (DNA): TGTGCCCGTTGGGGGGGGAACACTGAAGCTTTCTTT.

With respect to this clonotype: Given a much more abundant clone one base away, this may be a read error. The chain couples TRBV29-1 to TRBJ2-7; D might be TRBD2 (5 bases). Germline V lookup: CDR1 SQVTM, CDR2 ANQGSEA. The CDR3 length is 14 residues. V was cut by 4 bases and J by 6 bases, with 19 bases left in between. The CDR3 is CSVVHRDGVREQYF. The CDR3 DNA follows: TGCAGCGTTGTTCACCGAGACGGGGTCCGCGAGCAGTACTTC.

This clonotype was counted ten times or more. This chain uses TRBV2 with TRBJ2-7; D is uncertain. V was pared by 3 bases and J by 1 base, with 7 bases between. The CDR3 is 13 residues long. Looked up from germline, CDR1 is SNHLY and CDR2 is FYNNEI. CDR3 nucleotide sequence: TGTGCCAGCAGTGATTACGGATCCTACGAGCAGTACTTC. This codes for CASSDYGSYEQYF.

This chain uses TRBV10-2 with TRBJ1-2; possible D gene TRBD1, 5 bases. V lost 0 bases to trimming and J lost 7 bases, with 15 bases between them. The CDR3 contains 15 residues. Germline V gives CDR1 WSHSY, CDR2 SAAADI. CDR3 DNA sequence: TGCGCCAGCAGTGAGTCGGTGGGGGACCCCTTTGGCTACACCTTC. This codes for CASSESVGDPFGYTF.

As DNA, the CDR3 is TGTGCCAGCAGTGCTAGGGGAAACAGGGGTGTGGTGTATGGCTACACCTTC. It specifies CASSARGNRGVVYGYTF. The chain is built from TRBV25-1 and TRBJ1-2; TRBD1 agrees at 7 bases. The CDR3 runs 17 residues. J gave up 5 bases and V 4 bases, and 16 bases lay outside the gene matches. Germline lookup yields CDR1 MGHDK and CDR2 SYGVNS.

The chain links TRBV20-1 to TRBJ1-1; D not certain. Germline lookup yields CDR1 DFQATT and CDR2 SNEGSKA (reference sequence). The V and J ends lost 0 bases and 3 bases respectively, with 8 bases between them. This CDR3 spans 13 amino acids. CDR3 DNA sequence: TGCAGTGCTAGAGATTTCGGGGACACTGAAGCTTTCTTT. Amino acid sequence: CSARDFGDTEAFF.

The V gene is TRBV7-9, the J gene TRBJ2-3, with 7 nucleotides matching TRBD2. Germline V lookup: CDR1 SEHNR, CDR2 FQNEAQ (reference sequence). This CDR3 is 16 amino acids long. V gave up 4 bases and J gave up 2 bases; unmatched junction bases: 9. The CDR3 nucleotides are TGTGCCAGCAGCTCCGGGACTACTACTTCCACAGATACGCAGTATTTT. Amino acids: CASSSGTTTSTDTQYF.

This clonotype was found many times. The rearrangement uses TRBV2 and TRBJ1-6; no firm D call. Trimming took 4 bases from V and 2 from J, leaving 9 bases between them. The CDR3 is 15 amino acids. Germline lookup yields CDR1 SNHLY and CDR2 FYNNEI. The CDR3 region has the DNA TGTGCCAGCAGTGTGGTGGAGGCCTATAATTCACCCCTCCACTTT. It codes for CASSVVEAYNSPLHF. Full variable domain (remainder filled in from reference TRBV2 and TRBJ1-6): EPEVTQTPSHQVTQMGQEVILRCVPISNHLYFYWYRQILGQKVEFLVSFYNNEISEKSEIFDDQFSVERPDGSNFTLKIRSTKLEDSAMYFCASSVVEAYNSPLHFGNGTRLTVT.

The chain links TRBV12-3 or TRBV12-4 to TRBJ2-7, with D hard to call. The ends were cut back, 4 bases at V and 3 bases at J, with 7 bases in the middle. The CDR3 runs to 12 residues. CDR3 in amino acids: CASSSWDYEQYF. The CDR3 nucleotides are TGTGCCAGCAGTTCATGGGACTACGAGCAGTACTTC.

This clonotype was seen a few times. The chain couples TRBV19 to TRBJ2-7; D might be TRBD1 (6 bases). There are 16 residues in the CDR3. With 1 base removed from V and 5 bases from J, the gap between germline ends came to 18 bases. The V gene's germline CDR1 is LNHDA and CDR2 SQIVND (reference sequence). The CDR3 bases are TGTGCCAGTAGTATAGCTACCGCAGGACAGTTCAACGAGCAGTACTTC. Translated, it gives CASSIATAGQFNEQYF.

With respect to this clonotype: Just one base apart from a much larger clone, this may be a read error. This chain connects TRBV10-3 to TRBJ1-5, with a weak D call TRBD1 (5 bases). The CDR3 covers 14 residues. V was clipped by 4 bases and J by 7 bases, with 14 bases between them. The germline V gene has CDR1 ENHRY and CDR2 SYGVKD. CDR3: CAISGDGSWQPQHF. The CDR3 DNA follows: TGTGCCATCAGTGGGGACGGCAGTTGGCAGCCCCAGCATTTT.

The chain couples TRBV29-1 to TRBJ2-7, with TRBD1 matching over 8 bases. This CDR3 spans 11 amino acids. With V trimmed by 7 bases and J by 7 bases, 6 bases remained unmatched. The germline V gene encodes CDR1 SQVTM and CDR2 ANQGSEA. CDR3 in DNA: TGCAGCGGGCAGGGGGCGTGGGAGCAGTACTTC. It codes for CSGQGAWEQYF.

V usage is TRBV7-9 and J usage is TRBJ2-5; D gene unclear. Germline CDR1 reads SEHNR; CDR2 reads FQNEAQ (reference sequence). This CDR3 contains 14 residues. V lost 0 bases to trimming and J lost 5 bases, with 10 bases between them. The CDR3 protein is CASSLAPSLETQYF. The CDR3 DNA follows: TGTGCCAGCAGCTTAGCCCCTTCTCTGGAGACCCAGTACTTC.

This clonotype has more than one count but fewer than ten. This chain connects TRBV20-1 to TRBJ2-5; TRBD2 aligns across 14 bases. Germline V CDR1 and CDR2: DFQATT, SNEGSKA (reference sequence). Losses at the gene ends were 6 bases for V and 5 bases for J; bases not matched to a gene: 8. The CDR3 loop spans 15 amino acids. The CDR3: CSATGTSGRSETQYF. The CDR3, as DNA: TGCAGTGCCACCGGGACTAGCGGGAGATCGGAGACCCAGTACTTC.

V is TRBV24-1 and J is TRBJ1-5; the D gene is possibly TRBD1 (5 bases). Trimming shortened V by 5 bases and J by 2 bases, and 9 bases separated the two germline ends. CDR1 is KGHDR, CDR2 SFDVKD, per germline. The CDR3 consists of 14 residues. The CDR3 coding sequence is TGTGCCACCAGTGCAGGGATGGGCAATCAGCCCCAGCATTTT. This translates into CATSAGMGNQPQHF.

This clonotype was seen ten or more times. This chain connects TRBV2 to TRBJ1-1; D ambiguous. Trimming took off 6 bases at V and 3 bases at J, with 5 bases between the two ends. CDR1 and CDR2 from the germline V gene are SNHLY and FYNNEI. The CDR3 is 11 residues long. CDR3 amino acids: CASSPYTEAFF. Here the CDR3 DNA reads TGTGCCAGCAGCCCATACACTGAAGCTTTCTTT.

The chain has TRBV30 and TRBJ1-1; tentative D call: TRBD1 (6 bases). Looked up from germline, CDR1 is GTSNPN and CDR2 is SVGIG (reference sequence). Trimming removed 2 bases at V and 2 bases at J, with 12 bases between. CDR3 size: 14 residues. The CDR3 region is CAWSKGHLNTEAFF. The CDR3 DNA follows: TGTGCCTGGAGTAAGGGACACTTAAACACTGAAGCTTTCTTT.

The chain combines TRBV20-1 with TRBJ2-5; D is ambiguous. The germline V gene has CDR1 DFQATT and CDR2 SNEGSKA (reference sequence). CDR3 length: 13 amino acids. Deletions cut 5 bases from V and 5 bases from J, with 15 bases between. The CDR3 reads CSAPIWGRETQYF. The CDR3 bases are TGCAGTGCTCCCATTTGGGGTCGGGAGACCCAGTACTTC.

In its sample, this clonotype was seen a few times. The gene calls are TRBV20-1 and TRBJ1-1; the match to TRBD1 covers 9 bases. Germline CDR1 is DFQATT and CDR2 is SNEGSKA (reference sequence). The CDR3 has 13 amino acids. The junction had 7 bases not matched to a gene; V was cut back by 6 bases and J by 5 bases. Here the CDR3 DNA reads TGCAGTGCCAGGGACAGGGCTGGAACTGAAGCTTTCTTT. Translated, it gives CSARDRAGTEAFF.

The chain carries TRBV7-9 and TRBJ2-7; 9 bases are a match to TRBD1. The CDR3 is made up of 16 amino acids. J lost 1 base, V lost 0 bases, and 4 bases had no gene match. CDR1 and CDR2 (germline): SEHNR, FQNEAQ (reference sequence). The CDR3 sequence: CASSLAGTGPSYEQYF. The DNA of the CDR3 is TGTGCCAGCAGCTTAGCAGGGACAGGGCCTTCCTACGAGCAGTACTTC.

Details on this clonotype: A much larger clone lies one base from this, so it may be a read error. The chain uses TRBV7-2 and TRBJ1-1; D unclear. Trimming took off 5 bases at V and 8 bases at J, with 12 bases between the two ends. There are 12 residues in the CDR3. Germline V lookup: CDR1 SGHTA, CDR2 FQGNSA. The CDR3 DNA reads TGTGCCAGCAGCCCCCCCAAGAGGGAAGCTTTCTTT. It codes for CASSPPKREAFF.

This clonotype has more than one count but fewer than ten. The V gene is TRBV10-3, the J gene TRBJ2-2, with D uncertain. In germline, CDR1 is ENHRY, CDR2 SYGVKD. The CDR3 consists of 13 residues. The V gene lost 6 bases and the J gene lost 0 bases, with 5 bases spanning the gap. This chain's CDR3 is CAIRDPNTGELFF. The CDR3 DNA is TGTGCCATCAGAGACCCGAACACCGGGGAGCTGTTTTTT.

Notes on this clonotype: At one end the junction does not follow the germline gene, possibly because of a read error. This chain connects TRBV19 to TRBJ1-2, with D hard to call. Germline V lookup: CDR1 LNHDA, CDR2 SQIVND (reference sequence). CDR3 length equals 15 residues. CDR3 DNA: TGTGCCAGCAGTAGCGCGGATAGTGGTACTGCGGGCTACACCTTC. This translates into CASSSADSGTAGYTF.

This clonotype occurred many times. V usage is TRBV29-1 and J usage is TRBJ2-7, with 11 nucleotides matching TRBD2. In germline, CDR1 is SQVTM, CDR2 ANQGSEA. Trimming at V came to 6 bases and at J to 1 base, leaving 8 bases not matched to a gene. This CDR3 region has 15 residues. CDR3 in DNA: TGCAGCGTATCCGGGACTAGCGGAATTTCCTACGAGCAGTACTTC. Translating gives CSVSGTSGISYEQYF.

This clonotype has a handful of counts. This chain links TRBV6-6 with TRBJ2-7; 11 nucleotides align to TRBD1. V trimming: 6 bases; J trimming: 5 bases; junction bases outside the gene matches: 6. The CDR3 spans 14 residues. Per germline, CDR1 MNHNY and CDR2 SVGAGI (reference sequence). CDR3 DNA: TGTGCCAGCAGCTTCCGGGACAGGGGGAACGAGCAGTACTTC. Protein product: CASSFRDRGNEQYF.

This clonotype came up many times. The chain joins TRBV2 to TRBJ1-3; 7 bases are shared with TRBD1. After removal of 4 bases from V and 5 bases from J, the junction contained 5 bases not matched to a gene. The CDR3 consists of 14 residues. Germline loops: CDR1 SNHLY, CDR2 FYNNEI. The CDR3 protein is CASSADRNRNTIYF. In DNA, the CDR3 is TGTGCCAGCAGTGCGGACAGGAACAGAAACACCATATATTTT.

The CDR3 region has the DNA TGTGCCAGCAGCCAGGTTGCAACTAATGAAAAACTGTTTTTT. It codes for CASSQVATNEKLFF. The V and J genes are TRBV5-5 and TRBJ1-4; no clear D. Germline V gives CDR1 SGHKS, CDR2 YYEKEE (reference sequence). Trimming took 4 bases from V and 0 from J, leaving 7 bases between them. The CDR3 spans 14 residues.

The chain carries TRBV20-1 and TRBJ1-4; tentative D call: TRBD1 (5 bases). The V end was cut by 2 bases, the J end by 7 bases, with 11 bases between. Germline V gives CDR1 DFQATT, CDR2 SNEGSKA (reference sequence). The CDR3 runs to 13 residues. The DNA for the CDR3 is TGCAGTGCTAGACAAGGGGCCGGTGAAAAACTGTTTTTT. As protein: CSARQGAGEKLFF.

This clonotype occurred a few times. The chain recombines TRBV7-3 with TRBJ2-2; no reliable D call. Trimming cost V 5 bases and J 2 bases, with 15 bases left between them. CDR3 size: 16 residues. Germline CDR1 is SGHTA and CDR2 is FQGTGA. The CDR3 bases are TGTGCCAGCAGCGCGACCCCCTACCACAACACCGGGGAGCTGTTTTTT. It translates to CASSATPYHNTGELFF. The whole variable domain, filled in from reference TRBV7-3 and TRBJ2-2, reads GAGVSQTPSNKVTEKGKYVELRCDPISGHTALYWYRQSLGQGPEFLIYFQGTGAADDSGLPNDRFFAVRPEGSVSTLKIQRTERGDSAVYLCASSATPYHNTGELFFGEGSRLTVL.